A selection of T cell receptor beta chains follows, all from one sample in a study of blood T cells in healthy people across ages. One entry per CDR3 protein results from TCRdb running MiXCR on the 5' RACE reads. The sample consists of hundreds of thousands of distinct CDR3 sequences, under 55% of them appearing once. The material sequenced was blood. These receptors originate from a man older than 75 in good health. The CDR3 runs from the conserved cysteine through the conserved F or W. D genes are given only for firm matches. Rows may omit the clone size; those that give it use once, few, many or a size class.

D	V	size	J	DNA	CDR3
-	TRBV12-3/TRBV12-4	-	TRBJ2-7	TGTGCCAGCAGTTTTCACGGGGACGAGCAGTACTTC	CASSFHGDEQYF
-	TRBV11-2	few	TRBJ2-5	TGTGCCAGCAGCCCACGTGGGACATCCAAACAAGAGACCCAGTACTTC	CASSPRGTSKQETQYF
TRBD2	TRBV4-3	-	TRBJ2-5	TGCGCCAGCAGCCAGCGGGGACTAGCGGGTGAACCCGAAGAGACCCAGTACTTC	CASSQRGLAGEPEETQYF
-	TRBV6-5	-	TRBJ2-7	TGTGCCAGCAGTCCCCTTCGGGCGTCCTACAATGAGCAGTACTTC	CASSPLRASYNEQYF
-	TRBV7-9	-	TRBJ2-2	TGTGCCAGCAGCTCCGGGACATATGGCGGGGAGCTGTTTTTT	CASSSGTYGGELFF
-	TRBV4-1	few	TRBJ2-7	TGCGCCAGCAGCCTCGACGGGGCCGTTGTGTACGAGCAGTACTTC	CASSLDGAVVYEQYF
-	TRBV11-2	-	TRBJ2-1	TGTGCCAGCAGCTTAGAGAACAGGGTTTTGAATTGGAATGAGCAGTTCTTC	CASSLENRVLNWNEQFF
TRBD2	TRBV11-1	-	TRBJ2-1	TGTGCCAGCAGCTTCGGGGCTTCGGCGGGGGGGCCGCAAGAGCAGTTCTTC	CASSFGASAGGPQEQFF
-	TRBV6-6	-	TRBJ1-3	TGTGCCAGCAAGAGCTCTGGAAACACCATATATTTT	CASKSSGNTIYF
-	TRBV5-1	few	TRBJ2-3	TGCGCCAGCAGCTTGGCCCTCACCAGCACAGATACGCAGTATTTT	CASSLALTSTDTQYF
-	TRBV9	-	TRBJ2-5	TGTGCCAGCAGCGTAGGTGGAGGGAGTACCCGGGAGACCCAGTACTTC	CASSVGGGSTRETQYF
-	TRBV20-1	few	TRBJ1-2	TGCAGTGCTAGAGATTTCGACAGATCCCTCTATGGCTACACCTTC	CSARDFDRSLYGYTF
-	TRBV5-1	-	TRBJ2-5	TGCGCCAGCAGCTTCCGCGAAAATTGGGAGACCCAGTACTTC	CASSFRENWETQYF
TRBD1	TRBV6-5	many	TRBJ2-1	TGTGCCAGCAGCAACCCTCCCCGACAGGGGGGCAATGAGCAGTTCTTC	CASSNPPRQGGNEQFF
-	TRBV29-1	many	TRBJ2-1	TGCAGCGTTGAAGGAGGCAGCCCTTTTTCCTACAATGAGCAGTTCTTC	CSVEGGSPFSYNEQFF